This T cell receptor beta chain was sequenced for a study of blood T cells in healthy people across ages (dated by TCRdb to the mid-2010s). Background on the whole study: In model experiments, template switching captured about one uniquely barcoded TCR beta cDNA molecule for every two T cells. Four age groups were formed from the donors: young (average roughly 16 years), middle-aged (just under 40), aged (62) and long-lived (around 82). The study analyzed two additional independent replicas of 1 million unique cDNA reads from the same blood draw for two donors, one aged 18 to 30 and one aged 80 or older. To avoid experimental bias, donors of different ages were spread randomly across the sequencing lanes. Age-related changes in TCR beta repertoire diversity were measured in the study by deep sequencing normalized with unique cDNA molecular identifiers. Overall study results and their limits: Because donor CMV infection status was unknown, age-related changes in expanded clonotypes were potentially confounded. Bulk unsorted PBMC profiling prevented conclusive comparison of naive and antigen-experienced compartments. Estimates of total diversity based on one million sequenced T cells were regarded as lower bounds and as underestimates. As age increased, observed TCR beta diversity per million T cells dropped in a roughly linear way, and a significant reduction was already evident by age 40. The long-lived group showed more naive CD4+ T cells, fewer expanded clones and increased TCR diversity than the aged group, suggesting age selection. There was a strong correlation between observed TCR beta diversity and the percentage of naive T cells measured by flow cytometry.

The CDR3 runs 16 residues from the cysteine to the phenylalanine. Only the CDR3 DNA stays, 48 bases, in frame from base 1. V and J are truncated by 1 base and 4 bases respectively, leaving an intervening sequence of 18 bases. The germline V gene yields SQVTM for CDR1 and ANQGSEA for CDR2. Systemically healthy Caucasian individuals from Russia, 39 in total and aged roughly 6 to 95 years, were included as donors. Each donor gave about 10 milliliters of peripheral blood, drawn into EDTA-treated Vacutainer tubes. Ficoll-Paque density-gradient centrifugation was used to isolate PBMCs, with at least 7 million obtained per sample. Trizol reagent was used to extract total RNA from the PBMCs, yielding at least 5 micrograms per sample. The percentages of naive CD45RAhigh/CD27high T cells were determined by flow cytometry on a PBMC aliquot from every donor. Library preparation employed 5' RACE. A second PCR of roughly 7 to 11 cycles was performed with a sample-barcoded 5' primer and a J-beta primer mix. Each TCR beta cDNA molecule received a unique molecular identifier from a template-switch 5' adaptor carrying 12 random nucleotides. Each sample yielded at least 3 million CDR3-containing paired-end reads. First-strand cDNA synthesis was performed from all RNA using the Mint cDNA synthesis kit, with priming by a TRBC-specific oligonucleotide. All cDNA was treated with uracil-DNA glycosylase and then went through a first 18-cycle PCR with the universal primers M1SS and BC2_uni_R. Under the source paper's analysis protocol: Each sample was normalized by randomly selecting 1 million high-quality reads, each carrying a distinct molecular identifier. Reads with shared molecular identifiers were discarded instead of being binned into consensus sequences. MiTCR, set to a Q25 quality threshold and the strictest error-elimination algorithm, was used for CDR3 identification, clonotype clustering and error correction. Lower-bound total TCR beta diversity was estimated with a nonparametric unseen species model using Euler transformation. TCRdb redid the processing of the public reads, applying fastp at Q25 and MiXCR, and retained in-frame beta chains. For every CDR3 protein sequence, its rows merge into one entry that carries the most common genes and DNA. TCRdb's processing, not the study's, gives the V and J calls here. The table for this sample lists around 2 million distinct CDR3 sequences; 35% to 50% of them were counted only once. The ten most abundant clones make up roughly 24% of the sample.

In its sample, this clonotype was seen a few times. Its antigen remains undetermined. One base away there is no much larger clone; base qualities are not given. This receptor was taken from a human donor in good health. Material for sequencing was blood. Rearrangement joined TRBV29-1 to TRBJ2-3, with TRBD1 as a weak D call on 6 bases. In nucleotide form, the sequence is TGCAGCGTTGAAGGGTCAGGGGCAGGGTCACCAGATACGCAGTATTTT. Translated, it gives CSVEGSGAGSPDTQYF.